One sample yielded the 17 T cell receptor beta chains listed below, sequenced in a study of shared clonotypes between healthy human individuals. Some clones are missing from TCRdb's copy, which holds only in-frame ones; the method was immunoSEQ multiplex PCR. The sample records over 850,000 clones, around 78% being singletons. Material for sequencing was memory CD4+ T cells from PBMCs. The subset denotes: CD45RA-negative fraction. These receptors were collected from a young man in good health. Some clones in this sample may be carry-over from other donors' samples.

The sample holds many counts of this clone. The J gene is TRBJ2-7, the V gene TRBV5-1; possibly TRBD2 for D (6 bases). This CDR3 has 14 amino acids. The ends were cut back, 2 bases at V and 3 bases at J, with 12 bases in the middle. The germline CDR1 and CDR2 sequences are SGHRS and YFSETQ. The CDR3 nucleotides are TGCGCCAGCAGCTTCCGGGACTCGTTCTACGAGCAGTACTTC. It codes for CASSFRDSFYEQYF.

The chain links TRBV18 to TRBJ2-3; no firm D call. The germline V gene encodes CDR1 KGHSH and CDR2 LQKENI. V was clipped by 0 bases and J by 4 bases, with 11 bases between them. CDR3 length: 15 residues. CDR3 bases: TGTGCCAGCTCACCACCCCAGCCAGGACCAGATACGCAGTATTTT. Encoded protein: CASSPPQPGPDTQYF. The whole variable domain, filled in from reference TRBV18 and TRBJ2-3, reads NAGVMQNPRHLVRRRGQEARLRCSPMKGHSHVYWYRQLPEEGLKFMVYLQKENIIDESGMPKERFSAEFPKEGPSILRIQQVVRGDSAAYFCASSPPQPGPDTQYFGPGTRLTVL.

This chain connects TRBV28 to TRBJ1-5, with unresolved D. The V end was cut by 1 base, the J end by 7 bases, with 14 bases between. There are 15 residues in the CDR3. From germline, CDR1 is MDHEN and CDR2 SYDVKM. CDR3 protein: CASSLLGQVWQPQHF. The CDR3 region has the DNA TGTGCCAGCAGTTTATTGGGCCAAGTCTGGCAGCCCCAGCATTTT.

The V and J genes are TRBV6-5 and TRBJ2-5; tentatively, D is TRBD1 (7 bases). Trimming took 6 bases from V and 4 from J, leaving 12 bases between them. The germline gives CDR1 MNHEY, CDR2 SVGAGI. The length of the CDR3 is 13 residues. The CDR3 loop reads CASRRQGGETQYF. CDR3 bases: TGTGCCAGCAGACGACAGGGAGGAGAGACCCAGTACTTC.

This chain joins TRBV10-3 and TRBJ1-2, with D unresolved. With 0 bases removed from V and 2 bases from J, the gap between germline ends came to 10 bases. Per the germline V gene, CDR1 is ENHRY and CDR2 is SYGVKD. This CDR3 is built from 15 residues. CDR3 nucleotides: TGTGCCATCAGTGAGTCCGTGGTCAGGAACTATGGCTACACCTTC. Protein product: CAISESVVRNYGYTF.

Of note for this clone: Other DNA sequences of this sample code for an identical CDR3. This sequence joins TRBV30 and TRBJ1-5, with a weak D call TRBD1 (6 bases). This CDR3 contains 16 residues. Trimming removed 0 bases at V and 3 bases at J, with 15 bases between. Germline V gene sequence: CDR1 GTSNPN, CDR2 SVGIG (reference sequence). In DNA, the CDR3 is TGTGCCTGGAGTGTAAGGGGCAGGGGAGACAATCAGCCCCAGCATTTT. This codes for CAWSVRGRGDNQPQHF.

The chain couples TRBV28 to TRBJ1-2; tentative D call: TRBD1 (5 bases). This CDR3 comprises 15 residues. Trimming took 1 base from V and 4 from J, leaving 13 bases between them. From germline, CDR1 is MDHEN and CDR2 SYDVKM. The chain's CDR3 is CASSLSTGTPYGYTF. Written as DNA, the CDR3 is TGTGCCAGCAGTTTATCGACGGGGACCCCCTATGGCTACACCTTC.

The chain employs TRBV7-3 and TRBJ1-2; tentative D call: TRBD1 (6 bases). Trimming shortened V by 6 bases and J by 4 bases, and 12 bases separated the two germline ends. Germline V gene lookup returns CDR1 SGHTA and CDR2 FQGTGA. CDR3 length equals 13 residues. CDR3 sequence (DNA): TGTGCCAGCAGTCAGGGGCTAGGCTATGGCTACACCTTC. Translating gives CASSQGLGYGYTF. Together with reference TRBV7-3 and TRBJ1-2, the CDR3 gives the full variable domain: GAGVSQTPSNKVTEKGKYVELRCDPISGHTALYWYRQSLGQGPEFLIYFQGTGAADDSGLPNDRFFAVRPEGSVSTLKIQRTERGDSAVYLCASSQGLGYGYTFGSGTRLTVV.

This clone showed up just a few times. The rearrangement uses TRBV7-2 and TRBJ1-2; D gene uncertain. Germline CDR1 reads SGHTA; CDR2 reads FQGNSA. The length of the CDR3 is 14 residues. Trimming removed 4 bases from V and 2 bases from J, with 11 bases in between. In DNA form, the CDR3 reads TGTGCCAGCAGCTCGAAAAGAGGGAACTATGGCTACACCTTC. Encoded protein: CASSSKRGNYGYTF.

For the CDR3, the DNA is TGCGCCAGCAGCCCGGGCCCCGTTGATCAGCCCCAGCATTTT. As protein: CASSPGPVDQPQHF. The J gene is TRBJ1-5, the V gene TRBV4-1; no clear D gene. V was trimmed by 4 bases and J by 5 bases, leaving 12 bases between them. Germline V gene lookup returns CDR1 MGHRA and CDR2 YSYEKL. The CDR3 runs 14 residues.

The CDR3 spells CSVRTDSLTYEQYF. The CDR3 DNA is TGCAGCGTCCGGACCGACTCCCTGACCTACGAGCAGTACTTC. This chain links TRBV29-1 with TRBJ2-5; D is ambiguous. With the DNA end fitting TRBJ2-7 better, the J assignment may be wrong. Germline CDR1 SQVTM, CDR2 ANQGSEA. The length of the CDR3 is 14 residues.

A remark on this clone: Given a much more abundant clone one base away, this may be a read error. The rearrangement joins TRBV2 to TRBJ2-3; 7 positions match TRBD2. V shed 2 bases and J 1 base; nucleotides not matched to a gene: 0. Per germline, CDR1 SNHLY and CDR2 FYNNEI. The length of the CDR3 is 14 residues. In nucleotides, the CDR3 is TGTGCCAGCAGTGAACTAGCGGGCACAGATACGCAGTATTTT. It yields the protein CASSELAGTDTQYF.

This clone was recorded once. The chain employs TRBV5-1 and TRBJ1-2; D not resolved. This CDR3 has 14 amino acids. Trimming removed 3 bases at V and 4 bases at J, with 13 bases between. Germline CDR1 and CDR2: SGHRS and YFSETQ. CDR3 coding DNA: TGCGCCAGCAGCTCCAACCCAGGCGCCTATGGCTACACCTTC. Its translation: CASSSNPGAYGYTF.

This clone was counted a few times. The rearrangement uses TRBV10-3 and TRBJ2-7, with unresolved D. V was pared by 2 bases and J by 3 bases, with 11 bases between. This CDR3 spans 14 amino acids. The V gene's germline CDR1 is ENHRY and CDR2 SYGVKD. CDR3 sequence: CAISETVRIYEQYF. The CDR3 bases are TGTGCCATCAGTGAGACAGTGCGGATCTACGAGCAGTACTTC.

This chain links TRBV19 with TRBJ1-5, with 7 nucleotides matching TRBD1. V gave up 5 bases and J gave up 0 bases; unmatched junction bases: 10. The CDR3 extends over 17 amino acids. Germline V gene data show CDR1 as LNHDA and CDR2 as SQIVND (reference sequence). CDR3 sequence (DNA): TGTGCCAGTAGTGTACGACAGGGACCTTATAGCAATCAGCCCCAGCATTTT. This sequence encodes CASSVRQGPYSNQPQHF.

This chain links TRBV5-1 with TRBJ2-6; D possibly uses TRBD1 or TRBD2 (5 bases each). The CDR3 is 15 residues long. CDR1 is SGHRS and CDR2 is YFSETQ in the germline V gene. The V and J ends lost 6 bases and 0 bases respectively, with 10 bases between them. The CDR3: CASKSGTSGANVLTF. In DNA form, the CDR3 reads TGCGCCAGCAAATCAGGGACCTCTGGGGCCAACGTCCTGACTTTC.

The V gene is TRBV5-1, the J gene TRBJ1-2, with D unresolved. The CDR3 loop spans 15 amino acids. The V and J ends lost 5 bases and 7 bases respectively, with 21 bases between them. CDR1 and CDR2 (germline): SGHRS, YFSETQ. DNA for the CDR3: TGCGCCAGCAGTTACCAAGGAGGGTCAAGTGGTGGCTACACCTTC. This sequence encodes CASSYQGGSSGGYTF.